This note documents a single T cell receptor beta chain sequence. This record comes from a study of shared clonotypes between healthy human individuals. With 5 bases removed from V and 0 bases from J, the gap between germline ends came to 4 bases. There are 13 residues in the CDR3. Germline V gene data show CDR1 as SEHNR and CDR2 as FQNEAQ (reference sequence). Measured with immunoSEQ multiplex PCR; TCRdb has only the in-frame clones, and not every one. Among around 600,000 clones listed, around 95% were seen once. Terminally differentiated effector memory CD45RA+ cells were excluded by CCR7 positive selection of CD45RO-negative cells.

The chain carries TRBV7-9 and TRBJ1-4; D remains ambiguous. Sequences were obtained from naive CD8+ T cells sorted from blood. This clonotype originated in a woman aged 25-40 years in good health. CDR3 bases: TGTGCCAGCAGCCCGGCAACTAATGAAAAACTGTTTTTT. Amino acids: CASSPATNEKLFF.